This entry features one T cell receptor (beta chain) sequence. This sample is drawn from a study of OX40 agonist ivuxolimab in advanced cancers. Study as a whole: The dose-escalation group included hepatocellular carcinoma, melanoma, renal cell carcinoma and head and neck cancer.

Profiled with immunoSEQ multiplex PCR; TCRdb holds only in-frame clones, not every one. The table shows tens of thousands of clones, with around nine tenths occurring only once. The CDR3 has 14 residues. Germline V gene sequence: CDR1 PRHDT, CDR2 FYEKMQ (reference sequence). The V end was cut by 1 base, the J end by 6 bases, with 10 bases between. The genes are TRBV13 and TRBJ2-4; tentatively, D is TRBD2 (7 bases). The receptor comes from an adult with an advanced solid tumor such as melanoma, head and neck, liver or kidney cancer. The sample here was CD4+ or CD8+ T cells sorted from blood, taken in a trial of the OX40 agonist ivuxolimab. CDR3 loop: CASSLAGGGNIQYF. The DNA for the CDR3 is TGTGCCAGCAGCTTAGCGGGGGGCGGAAACATTCAGTACTTC. Full variable domain (missing parts from reference TRBV13 and TRBJ2-4): AAGVIQSPRHLIKEKRETATLKCYPIPRHDTVYWYQQGPGQDPQFLISFYEKMQSDKGSIPDRFSAQQFSDYHSELNMSSLELGDSALYFCASSLAGGGNIQYFGAGTRLSVL.